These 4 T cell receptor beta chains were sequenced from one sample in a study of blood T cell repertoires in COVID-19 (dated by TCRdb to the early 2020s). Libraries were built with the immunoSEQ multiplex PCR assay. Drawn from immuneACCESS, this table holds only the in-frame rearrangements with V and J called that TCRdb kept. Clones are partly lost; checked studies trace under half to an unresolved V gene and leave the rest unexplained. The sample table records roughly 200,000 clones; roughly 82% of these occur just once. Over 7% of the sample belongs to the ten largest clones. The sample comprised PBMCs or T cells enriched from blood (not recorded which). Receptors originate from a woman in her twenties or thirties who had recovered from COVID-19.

The CDR3 DNA reads as TGTGCCAGCAGTTTACGGGGGGTTCTCTACAATGAGCAGTTCTTC. Translation: CASSLRGVLYNEQFF. This chain joins TRBV28 and TRBJ2-1, with 7 bases that match TRBD2. The germline V gene encodes CDR1 MDHEN and CDR2 SYDVKM. Losses at the gene ends were 2 bases for V and 3 bases for J; bases not matched to a gene: 4. There are 15 residues in the CDR3. Full variable domain (missing parts from reference TRBV28 and TRBJ2-1): DVKVTQSSRYLVKRTGEKVFLECVQDMDHENMFWYRQDPGLGLRLIYFSYDVKMKEKGDIPEGYSVSREKKERFSLILESASTNQTSMYLCASSLRGVLYNEQFFGPGTRLTVL.

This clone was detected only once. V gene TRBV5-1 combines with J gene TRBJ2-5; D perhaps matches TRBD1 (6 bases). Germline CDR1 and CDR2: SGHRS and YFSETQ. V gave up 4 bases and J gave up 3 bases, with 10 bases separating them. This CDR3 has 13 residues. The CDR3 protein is CASSVRTEETQYF. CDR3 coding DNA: TGCGCCAGCAGCGTAAGGACAGAAGAGACCCAGTACTTC. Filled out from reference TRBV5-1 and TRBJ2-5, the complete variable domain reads KAGVTQTPRYLIKTRGQQVTLSCSPISGHRSVSWYQQTPGQGLQFLFEYFSETQRNKGNFPGRFSGRQFSNSRSEMNVSTLELGDSALYLCASSVRTEETQYFGPGTRLLVL.

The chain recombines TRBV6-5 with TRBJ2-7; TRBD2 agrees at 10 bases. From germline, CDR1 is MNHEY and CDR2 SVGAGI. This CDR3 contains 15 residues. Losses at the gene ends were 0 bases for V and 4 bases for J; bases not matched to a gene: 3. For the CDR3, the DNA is TGTGCCAGCAGTTACTCATCTAGCGGGAGTTACGAGCAGTACTTC. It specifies CASSYSSSGSYEQYF.

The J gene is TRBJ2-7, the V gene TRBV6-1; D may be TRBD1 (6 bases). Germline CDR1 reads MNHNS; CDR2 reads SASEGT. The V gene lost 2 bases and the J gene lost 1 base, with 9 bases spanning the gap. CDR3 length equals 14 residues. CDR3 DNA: TGTGCCAGCAGTGAACAGGGGTCATCCTACGAGCAGTACTTC. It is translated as CASSEQGSSYEQYF.